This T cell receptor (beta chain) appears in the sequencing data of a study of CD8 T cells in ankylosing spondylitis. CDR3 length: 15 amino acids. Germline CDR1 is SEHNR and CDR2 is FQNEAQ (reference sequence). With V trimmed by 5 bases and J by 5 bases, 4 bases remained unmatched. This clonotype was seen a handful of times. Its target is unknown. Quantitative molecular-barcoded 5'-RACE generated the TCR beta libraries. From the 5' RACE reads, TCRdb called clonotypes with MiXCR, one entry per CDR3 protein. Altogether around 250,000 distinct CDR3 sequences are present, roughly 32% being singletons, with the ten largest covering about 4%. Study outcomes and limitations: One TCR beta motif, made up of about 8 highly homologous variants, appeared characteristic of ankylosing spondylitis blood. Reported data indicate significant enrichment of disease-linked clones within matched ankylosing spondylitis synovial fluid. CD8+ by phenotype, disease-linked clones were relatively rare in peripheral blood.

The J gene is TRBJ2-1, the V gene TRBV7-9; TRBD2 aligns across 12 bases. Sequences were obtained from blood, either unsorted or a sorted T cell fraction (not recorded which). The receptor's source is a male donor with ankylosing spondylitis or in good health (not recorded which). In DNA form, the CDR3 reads TGTGCCAGCAGCCCGACTAGCGGGGGACACAATGAGCAGTTCTTC. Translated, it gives CASSPTSGGHNEQFF.